This TCR beta chain originates from a study of CD4 T cells in relation to SARS-CoV-2 and coronaviruses. Study information: The negative reference was HIV-1 Nef peptide pool or peptide-free culture. Study findings and constraints: Monoreactive clones expanded significantly more to SARS-CoV-2 than crossreactive clones did. Pre-pandemic and post-infection samples never came from the same donor.

Concerning this clone: The antigen remains undetermined.

Libraries were prepared by immunoSEQ multiplex PCR; TCRdb keeps only in-frame clonotypes and omits some of them. The sample contains some 26,000 clones, 73% of which appear only once. Before the COVID-19 pandemic, during about 2011-2018, CD4+ T cells were taken from unexposed donors. Isolation of CD4+ T cells took place after about 9 days in culture. Cells permitting, SARS-CoV-2 S/N and four cold-coronavirus spikes were tested on unexposed-donor CD4+ T cells. What was sequenced was CD4+ T cells from PBMCs, cultured in vitro. The source of this sequence is a human donor in good health.

The CDR3 reads CASSPPGPREQYF. In nucleotides, the CDR3 is TGTGCCAGCTCACCACCGGGCCCAAGGGAGCAGTACTTC. V gene TRBV18 combines with J gene TRBJ2-7; D gene uncertain. Germline loops: CDR1 KGHSH, CDR2 LQKENI. The CDR3 is 13 amino acids. The V gene lost 0 bases and the J gene lost 7 bases, with 10 bases spanning the gap.